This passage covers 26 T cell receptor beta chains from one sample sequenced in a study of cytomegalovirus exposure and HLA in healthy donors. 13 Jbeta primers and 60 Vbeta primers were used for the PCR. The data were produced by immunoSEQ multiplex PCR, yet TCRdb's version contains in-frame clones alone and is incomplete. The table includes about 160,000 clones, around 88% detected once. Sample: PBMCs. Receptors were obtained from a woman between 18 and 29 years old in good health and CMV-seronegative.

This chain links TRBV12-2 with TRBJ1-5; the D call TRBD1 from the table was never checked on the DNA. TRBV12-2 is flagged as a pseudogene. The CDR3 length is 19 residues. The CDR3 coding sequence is TGTGCAAGTCGCTTATCCGGGACAACCACCCGTTATAGCAATCAGCCCCAGCATTTT. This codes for CASRLSGTTTRYSNQPQHF.

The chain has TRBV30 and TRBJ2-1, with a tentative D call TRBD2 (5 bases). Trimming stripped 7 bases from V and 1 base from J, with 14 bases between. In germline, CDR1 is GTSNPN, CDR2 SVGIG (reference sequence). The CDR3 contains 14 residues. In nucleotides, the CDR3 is TGTGCCTATGCCCCGGGATATTCCTACAATGAGCAGTTCTTC. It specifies CAYAPGYSYNEQFF.

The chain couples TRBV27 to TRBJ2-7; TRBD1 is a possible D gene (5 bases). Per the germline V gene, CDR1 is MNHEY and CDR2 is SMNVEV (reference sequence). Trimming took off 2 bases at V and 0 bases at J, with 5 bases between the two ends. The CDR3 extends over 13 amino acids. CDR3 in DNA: TGTGCCAGCAGTTTACAGGGCTCCTACGAGCAGTACTTC. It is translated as CASSLQGSYEQYF.

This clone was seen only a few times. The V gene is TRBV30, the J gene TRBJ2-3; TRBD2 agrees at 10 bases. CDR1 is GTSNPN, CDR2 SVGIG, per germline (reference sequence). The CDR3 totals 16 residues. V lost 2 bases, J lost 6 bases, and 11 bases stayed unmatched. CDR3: CAWSPPTSGSWDTQYF. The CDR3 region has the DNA TGTGCCTGGAGTCCCCCGACTAGCGGGTCTTGGGATACGCAGTATTTT. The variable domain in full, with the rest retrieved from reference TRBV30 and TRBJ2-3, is SQTIHQWPATLVQPVGSPLSLECTVEGTSNPNLYWYRQAAGRGLQLLFYSVGIGQISSEVPQNLSASRPQDRQFILSSKKLLLSDSGFYLCAWSPPTSGSWDTQYFGPGTRLTVL.

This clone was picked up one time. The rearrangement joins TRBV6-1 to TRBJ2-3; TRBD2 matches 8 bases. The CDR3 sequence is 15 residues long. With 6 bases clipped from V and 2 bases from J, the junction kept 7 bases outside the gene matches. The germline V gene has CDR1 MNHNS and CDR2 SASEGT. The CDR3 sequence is CASRDPGLVTDTQYF. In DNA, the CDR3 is TGTGCCAGCAGGGACCCGGGACTAGTCACAGATACGCAGTATTTT.

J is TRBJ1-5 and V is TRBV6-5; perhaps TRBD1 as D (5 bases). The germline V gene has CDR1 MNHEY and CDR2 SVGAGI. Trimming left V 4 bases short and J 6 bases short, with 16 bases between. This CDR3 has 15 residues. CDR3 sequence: CASSSDGGLGQPQHF. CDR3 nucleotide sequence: TGTGCCAGCAGTTCCGACGGGGGACTCGGTCAGCCCCAGCATTTT.

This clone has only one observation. The CDR3 nucleotides are TGTGCCAGCAGTCTCACAGGCGGTGGATGGAATGGCTACACCTTC. This codes for CASSLTGGGWNGYTF. The chain recombines TRBV7-8 with TRBJ1-2, with D tentatively TRBD1 (5 bases). This CDR3 spans 15 amino acids. Trimming took off 6 bases at V and 6 bases at J, with 20 bases between the two ends. Looked up from germline, CDR1 is SGHVS and CDR2 is FQNEAQ.

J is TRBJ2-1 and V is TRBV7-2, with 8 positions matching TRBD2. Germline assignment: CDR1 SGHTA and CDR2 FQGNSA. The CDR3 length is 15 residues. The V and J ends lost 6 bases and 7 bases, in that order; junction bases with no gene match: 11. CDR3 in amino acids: CASSPGGGLSNEQFF. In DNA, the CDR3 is TGTGCCAGCAGTCCCGGCGGGGGGCTAAGTAATGAGCAGTTCTTC.

This chain's CDR3 is CASSLRTSFYEQYF. DNA of the CDR3: TGTGCCAGCAGCTTACGGACTTCGTTCTACGAGCAGTACTTC. The gene calls are TRBV11-1 and TRBJ2-7; D perhaps matches TRBD2 (5 bases). Germline V gene data show CDR1 as SGHAT and CDR2 as FQDESV (reference sequence). V lost 2 bases and J 3 bases, leaving 11 bases between the germline ends. The CDR3 has 14 residues.

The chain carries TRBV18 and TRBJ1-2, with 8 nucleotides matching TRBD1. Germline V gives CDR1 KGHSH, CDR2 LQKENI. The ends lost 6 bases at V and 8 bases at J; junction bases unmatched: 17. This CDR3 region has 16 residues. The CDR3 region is CASSVRQGTPTAGYTF. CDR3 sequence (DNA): TGTGCCAGCTCGGTTAGACAGGGGACCCCGACCGCAGGCTACACCTTC.

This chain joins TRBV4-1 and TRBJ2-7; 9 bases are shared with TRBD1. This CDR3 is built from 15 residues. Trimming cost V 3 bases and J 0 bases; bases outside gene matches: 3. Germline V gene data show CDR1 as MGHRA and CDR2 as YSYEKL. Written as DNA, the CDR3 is TGCGCCAGCAGCCAGCCGGGACAGGGCTCCTACGAGCAGTACTTC. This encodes CASSQPGQGSYEQYF.

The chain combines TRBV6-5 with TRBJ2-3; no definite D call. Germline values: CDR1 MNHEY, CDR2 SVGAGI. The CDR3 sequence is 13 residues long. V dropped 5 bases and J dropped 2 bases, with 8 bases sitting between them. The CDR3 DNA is TGTGCCAGCAGTGGCGGAGCCACAGATACGCAGTATTTT. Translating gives CASSGGATDTQYF.

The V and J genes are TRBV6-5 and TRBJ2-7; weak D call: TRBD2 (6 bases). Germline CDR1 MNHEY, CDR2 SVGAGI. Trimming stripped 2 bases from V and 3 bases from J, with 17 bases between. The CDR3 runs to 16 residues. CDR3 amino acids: CASSYGLSSGFYEQYF. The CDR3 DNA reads TGTGCCAGCAGTTACGGTCTTAGTAGCGGCTTCTACGAGCAGTACTTC.

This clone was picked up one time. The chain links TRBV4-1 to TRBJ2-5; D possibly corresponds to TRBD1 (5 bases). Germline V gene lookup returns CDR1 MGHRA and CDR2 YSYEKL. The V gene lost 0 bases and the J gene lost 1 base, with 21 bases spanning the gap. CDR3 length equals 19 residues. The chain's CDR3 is CASSQEQLASTVGQETQYF. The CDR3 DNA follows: TGCGCCAGCAGCCAAGAACAGTTGGCGTCGACAGTCGGCCAAGAGACCCAGTACTTC.

This CDR3 is CASSRSTRSDTQYF. CDR3 bases: TGCGCCAGCAGCCGATCGACTAGATCAGATACGCAGTATTTT. V gene TRBV5-1 combines with J gene TRBJ2-3; D is perhaps TRBD2 (6 bases). CDR3 length equals 14 residues. Trimming took off 4 bases at V and 4 bases at J, with 13 bases between the two ends. The germline V gene encodes CDR1 SGHRS and CDR2 YFSETQ. Variable domain in full (rest from reference TRBV5-1 and TRBJ2-3): KAGVTQTPRYLIKTRGQQVTLSCSPISGHRSVSWYQQTPGQGLQFLFEYFSETQRNKGNFPGRFSGRQFSNSRSEMNVSTLELGDSALYLCASSRSTRSDTQYFGPGTRLTVL.

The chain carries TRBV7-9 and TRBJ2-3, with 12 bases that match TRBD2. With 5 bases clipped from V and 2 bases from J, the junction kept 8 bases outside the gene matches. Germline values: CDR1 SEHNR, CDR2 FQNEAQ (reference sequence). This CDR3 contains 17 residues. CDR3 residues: CASSHLTSGRFTDTQYF. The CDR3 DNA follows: TGTGCCAGCAGCCACCTTACTAGCGGGAGGTTCACAGATACGCAGTATTTT.

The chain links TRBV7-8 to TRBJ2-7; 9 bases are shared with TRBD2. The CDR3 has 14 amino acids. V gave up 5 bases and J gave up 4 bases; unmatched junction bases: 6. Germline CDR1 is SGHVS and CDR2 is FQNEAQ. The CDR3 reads CASSRAAGGYEQYF. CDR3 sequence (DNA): TGTGCCAGCAGCCGTGCAGCGGGGGGTTACGAGCAGTACTTC.

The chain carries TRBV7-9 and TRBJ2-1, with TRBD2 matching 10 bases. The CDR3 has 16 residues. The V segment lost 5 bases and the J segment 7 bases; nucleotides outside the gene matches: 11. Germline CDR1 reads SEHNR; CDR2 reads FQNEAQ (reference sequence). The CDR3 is CASSLIGTSDFNEQFF. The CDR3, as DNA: TGTGCCAGCAGCCTTATAGGGACTAGCGATTTTAATGAGCAGTTCTTC.

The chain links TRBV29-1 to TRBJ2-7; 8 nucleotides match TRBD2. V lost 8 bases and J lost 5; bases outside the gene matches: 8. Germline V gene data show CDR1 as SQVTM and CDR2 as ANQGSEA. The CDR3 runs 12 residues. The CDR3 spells CSTAGGENEQYF. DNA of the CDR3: TGCAGCACAGCCGGGGGGGAGAACGAGCAGTACTTC.

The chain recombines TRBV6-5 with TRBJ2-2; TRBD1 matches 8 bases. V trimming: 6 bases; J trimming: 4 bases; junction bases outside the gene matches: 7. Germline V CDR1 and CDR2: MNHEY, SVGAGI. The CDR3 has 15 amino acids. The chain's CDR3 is CASRIQGARTGELFF. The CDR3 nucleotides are TGTGCCAGCAGGATCCAGGGGGCGCGCACCGGGGAGCTGTTTTTT.

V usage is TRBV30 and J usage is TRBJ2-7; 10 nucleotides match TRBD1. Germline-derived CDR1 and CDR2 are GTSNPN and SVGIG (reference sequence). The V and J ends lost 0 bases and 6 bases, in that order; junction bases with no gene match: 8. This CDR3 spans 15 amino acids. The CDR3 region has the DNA TGTGCCTGGAGTGTACTGAGACAGGGGGCGAGCGAGCAGTACTTC. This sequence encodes CAWSVLRQGASEQYF.

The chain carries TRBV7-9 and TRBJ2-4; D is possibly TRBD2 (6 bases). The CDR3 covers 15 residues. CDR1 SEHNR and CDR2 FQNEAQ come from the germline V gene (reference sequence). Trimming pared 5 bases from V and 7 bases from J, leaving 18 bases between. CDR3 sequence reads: CASSTVTPGGNIQYF. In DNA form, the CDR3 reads TGTGCCAGCAGCACCGTCACTCCTGGGGGGAACATTCAGTACTTC.

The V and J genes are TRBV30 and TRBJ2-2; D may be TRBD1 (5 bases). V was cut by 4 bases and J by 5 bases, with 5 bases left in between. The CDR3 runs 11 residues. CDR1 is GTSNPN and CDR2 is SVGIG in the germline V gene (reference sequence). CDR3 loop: CAWTGTGELFF. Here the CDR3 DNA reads TGTGCCTGGACAGGGACCGGGGAGCTGTTTTTT.

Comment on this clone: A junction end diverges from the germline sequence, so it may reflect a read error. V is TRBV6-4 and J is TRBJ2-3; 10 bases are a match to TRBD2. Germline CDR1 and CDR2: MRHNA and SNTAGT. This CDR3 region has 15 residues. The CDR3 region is CAGSSGTSGTDTQYF. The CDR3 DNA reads TGTGCCGGCAGTTCCGGGACTAGCGGCACAGATACGCAGTATTTT.

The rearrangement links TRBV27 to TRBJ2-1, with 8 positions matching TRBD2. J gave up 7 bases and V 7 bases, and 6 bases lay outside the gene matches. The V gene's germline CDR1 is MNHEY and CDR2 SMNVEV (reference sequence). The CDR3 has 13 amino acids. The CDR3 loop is CASTLIAGNEQFF. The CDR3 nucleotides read TGTGCCAGCACTCTTATAGCGGGAAATGAGCAGTTCTTC.

The CDR3 spells CASRPLSYPLHF. DNA of the CDR3: TGCGCCAGCCGTCCCCTTTCCTATCCCCTCCACTTT. This chain joins TRBV4-1 and TRBJ1-6; D call uncertain. The CDR3 consists of 12 residues. The germline V gene has CDR1 MGHRA and CDR2 YSYEKL. Trimming pared 8 bases from V and 13 bases from J, leaving 15 bases between.